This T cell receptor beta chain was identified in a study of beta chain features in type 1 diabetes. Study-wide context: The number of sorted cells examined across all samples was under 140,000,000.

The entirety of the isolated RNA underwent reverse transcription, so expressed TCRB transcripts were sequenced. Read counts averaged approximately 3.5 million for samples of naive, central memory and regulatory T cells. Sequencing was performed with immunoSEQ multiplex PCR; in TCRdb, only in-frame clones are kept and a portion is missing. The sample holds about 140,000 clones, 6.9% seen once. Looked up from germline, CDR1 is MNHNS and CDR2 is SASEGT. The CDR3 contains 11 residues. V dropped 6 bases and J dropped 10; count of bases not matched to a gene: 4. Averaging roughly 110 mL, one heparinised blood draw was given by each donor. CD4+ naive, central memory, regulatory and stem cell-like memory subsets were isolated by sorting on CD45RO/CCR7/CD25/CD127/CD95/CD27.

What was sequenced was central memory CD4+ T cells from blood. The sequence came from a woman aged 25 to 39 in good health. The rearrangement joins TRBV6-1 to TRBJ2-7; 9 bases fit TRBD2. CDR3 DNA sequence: TGTGCCAGCAGACTAGCGGGCAGACAGTACTTC. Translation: CASRLAGRQYF.